The clone carrying this T cell receptor beta chain was counted once. Its target is unknown. No patient escaped relapse after autologous stem cell transplantation, and brentuximab vedotin exposure varied. The method was immunoSEQ multiplex PCR; TCRdb's version includes in-frame clones alone and lacks a portion of them. The sample consists of 37,000 or so clones, about 86% of them appearing once. This sample stems from a study of PD-1 blockade in classical Hodgkin lymphoma. Germline-derived CDR1 and CDR2 are MNHEY and SMNVEV (reference sequence). The CDR3 length is 15 residues. The J segment lost 4 bases and the V segment lost 9 bases, leaving 6 bases of the junction unmatched. Study results and caveats: With CD4+ cells, TCR diversity rose significantly by C4D1, but not with CD8+ cells. Newly diagnosed and completely responding patients shared comparable baseline diversity.

The TCR originated in a human donor with classical Hodgkin lymphoma. This sequence joins TRBV27 and TRBJ2-3, with 14 bases aligning to TRBD2. The material sequenced was peripheral blood mononuclear cells (PBMCs), taken before the second cycle of nivolumab. CDR3 coding DNA: TGTGCCAGTAGCACGACTAGCGGGAGGGCAGATACGCAGTATTTT. It yields the protein CASSTTSGRADTQYF.